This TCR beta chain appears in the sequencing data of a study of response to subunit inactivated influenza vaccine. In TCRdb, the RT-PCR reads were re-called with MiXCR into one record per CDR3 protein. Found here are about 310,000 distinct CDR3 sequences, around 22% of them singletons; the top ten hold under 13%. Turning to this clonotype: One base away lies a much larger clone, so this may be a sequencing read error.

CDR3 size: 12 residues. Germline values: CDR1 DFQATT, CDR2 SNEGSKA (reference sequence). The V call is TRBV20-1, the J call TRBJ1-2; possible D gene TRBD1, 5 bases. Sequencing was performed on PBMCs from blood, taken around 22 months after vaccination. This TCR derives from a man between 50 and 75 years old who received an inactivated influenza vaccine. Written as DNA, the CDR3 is TGCAGTCCACGGGGCAGGGACTATGTCTACACCTTC. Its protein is CSPRGRDYVYTF.